This T cell receptor (beta chain) was captured in a study of T cell responses to AZD1222 COVID-19 vaccine. Method: immunoSEQ multiplex PCR; TCRdb's copy keeps in-frame clones and lacks some. The sample yields roughly 120,000 clones, approximately 90% seen once. Germline CDR1 and CDR2: SGHRS and YFSETQ. The length of the CDR3 is 15 residues. The junction had 8 bases not matched to a gene; V was cut back by 2 bases and J by 8 bases. The chain has TRBV5-1 and TRBJ1-3; the match to TRBD1 covers 9 bases. This sequence originates from an adult in good health. The sample in question was peripheral blood, obtained on day 0 of AZD1222 vaccination. CDR3 protein: CASSFVGRTGDTIYF. In nucleotides, the CDR3 is TGCGCCAGCAGCTTTGTAGGGCGGACAGGGGACACCATATATTTT. Using reference TRBV5-1 and TRBJ1-3 for the parts outside the CDR3, the full variable domain is KAGVTQTPRYLIKTRGQQVTLSCSPISGHRSVSWYQQTPGQGLQFLFEYFSETQRNKGNFPGRFSGRQFSNSRSEMNVSTLELGDSALYLCASSFVGRTGDTIYFGEGSWLTVV.